The subject of this entry is one T cell receptor (beta chain). Antigen specificity is unknown. The CDR3 has 13 amino acids. V gave up 2 bases and J gave up 7 bases; unmatched junction bases: 3. Germline CDR1 SGHNT, CDR2 YYREEE (reference sequence). Assay: immunoSEQ multiplex PCR; the TCRdb copy retains only in-frame clones and omits some. There are about 100,000 clones in the sample; roughly 90% occur only once, and over 3% lies in the top ten. This specimen comes from a study of T cell responses to AZD1222 COVID-19 vaccine. Broader study findings: At baseline, seropositivity was found in only 5 to 7 AZD1222 recipients. Donor demographics were predominantly white British with a female majority; clonal diversity may be underestimated.

The sequence was obtained from an adult in good health. Sequencing used peripheral blood, obtained on day 0 of MenACWY control vaccination. The chain carries TRBV5-4 and TRBJ1-2; 9 nucleotides line up with TRBD1. The CDR3 nucleotides are TGTGCCAGCAGCTTACAGGGGGCGCCTGGCTACACCTTC. It codes for CASSLQGAPGYTF.